One sample yielded the 26 T cell receptor beta chains listed below, sequenced in a study of blood T cell repertoires in COVID-19. Sequencing was performed with immunoSEQ multiplex PCR; in TCRdb, only in-frame clones are kept and a portion is missing. The profile shows some 76,000 clones, roughly 80% of them singletons. The sample comprised peripheral blood. All receptors come from a human donor in a cohort sampled during active COVID-19.

The CDR3 coding sequence is TGTGCCAGCAGCTCCCGGACAGGGGGGGGTGGCTACACCTTC. This translates into CASSSRTGGGGYTF. The rearrangement uses TRBV7-2 and TRBJ1-2, with 10 bases matching TRBD1. The V gene's germline CDR1 is SGHTA and CDR2 FQGNSA. The trim removed 4 bases at V and 7 bases at J, leaving 6 bases unmatched. This CDR3 has 14 residues. Drawing the rest from reference TRBV7-2 and TRBJ1-2, the complete variable domain is GAGVSQSPSNKVTEKGKDVELRCDPISGHTALYWYRQSLGQGLEFLIYFQGNSAPDKSGLPSDRFSAERTGGSVSTLTIQRTQQEDSAVYLCASSSRTGGGGYTFGSGTRLTVV.

This clone was detected a few times. The chain recombines TRBV28 with TRBJ1-1; 8 nucleotides match TRBD1. The CDR3 extends over 13 amino acids. V trimming: 6 bases; J trimming: 3 bases; junction bases outside the gene matches: 3. Germline-derived CDR1 and CDR2 are MDHEN and SYDVKM. This chain's CDR3 is CASRVDRDTEAFF. The DNA of the CDR3 is TGTGCCAGCAGGGTGGACAGGGACACTGAAGCTTTCTTT.

This sequence joins TRBV5-6 and TRBJ2-5, with D uncertain. V shed 6 bases and J shed 5 bases, with 14 bases lying between them. The CDR3 contains 13 residues. Per the germline V gene, CDR1 is SGHDT and CDR2 is YYEEEE. The CDR3 loop is CASIQPPSETQYF. CDR3 nucleotide sequence: TGTGCCAGCATACAGCCTCCATCCGAGACCCAGTACTTC. Looking up the rest from reference TRBV5-6 and TRBJ2-5 gives the full variable domain: DAGVTQSPTHLIKTRGQQVTLRCSPKSGHDTVSWYQQALGQGPQFIFQYYEEEERQRGNFPDRFSGHQFPNYSSELNVNALLLGDSALYLCASIQPPSETQYFGPGTRLLVL.

The chain joins TRBV3-1 (or the pseudogene TRBV3-2) to TRBJ2-7, with 7 positions matching TRBD2. Germline loops: CDR1 LGHDT, CDR2 YNNKEL (reference sequence). Losses at the gene ends were 1 base for V and 3 bases for J; bases not matched to a gene: 0. The CDR3 length is 13 residues. CDR3 nucleotides: TGTGCCAGCAGCCAAGGGACTAGCTACGAGCAGTACTTC. This encodes CASSQGTSYEQYF.

The chain is built from TRBV19 and TRBJ2-2; 12 bases match TRBD2. V was clipped by 10 bases and J by 6 bases; unmatched bases: 6. Germline values: CDR1 LNHDA, CDR2 SQIVND (reference sequence). The CDR3 runs 14 residues. CDR3 DNA: TGTGCCACAACTAGCGGGGGGCCCCCCGGGGAGCTGTTTTTT. It is translated as CATTSGGPPGELFF.

The J gene is TRBJ2-3, the V gene TRBV6-2 or TRBV6-3; 9 bases fit TRBD1. The germline gives CDR1 MNHEY, CDR2 SVGEGT. The V gene end was trimmed by 5 bases and the J gene end by 0 bases; junction bases not matched to a gene: 3. This CDR3 has 15 amino acids. DNA for the CDR3: TGTGCCAGCAGTAACAGGGGGCGCAGCACAGATACGCAGTATTTT. Encoded protein: CASSNRGRSTDTQYF.

The chain recombines TRBV10-3 with TRBJ1-1, with 8 nucleotides matching TRBD1. Germline V gene sequence: CDR1 ENHRY, CDR2 SYGVKD. CDR3 length: 14 amino acids. The V gene end was trimmed by 2 bases and the J gene end by 3 bases; junction bases not matched to a gene: 2. CDR3 coding DNA: TGTGCCATCAGTGAGCTACAGGGGGACACTGAAGCTTTCTTT. Its protein product is CAISELQGDTEAFF.

Note on this clone: A junction end diverges from the germline sequence, so it may reflect a read error. This sequence joins TRBV5-4 and TRBJ1-1, with a weak D call TRBD1 (6 bases). Germline CDR1 SGHNT, CDR2 YYREEE (reference sequence). The length of the CDR3 is 15 residues. CDR3 amino acids: CTSSPRGTRNTEAFF. CDR3 nucleotides: TGTACCAGCAGCCCTAGGGGGACGCGGAACACTGAAGCTTTCTTT.

In nucleotides, the CDR3 is TGTGCCAGCAGCTTATTCAGGGGGACCTACGAGCAGTACTTC. Translating gives CASSLFRGTYEQYF. The V gene is TRBV7-2, the J gene TRBJ2-7; 7 bases are a match to TRBD1. The CDR3 totals 14 residues. The V and J ends lost 2 bases and 2 bases, in that order; junction bases with no gene match: 3. CDR1 and CDR2 (germline): SGHTA, FQGNSA.

This clone has just one count. V gene TRBV18 combines with J gene TRBJ1-4, with D possibly TRBD1 on 6 matching bases. There are 15 residues in the CDR3. Germline-derived CDR1 and CDR2 are KGHSH and LQKENI. Trimming took 2 bases from V and 5 from J, leaving 12 bases between them. The DNA of the CDR3 is TGTGCCAGCTCACCAGAACAGGGAAGAAATGAAAAACTGTTTTTT. Its protein is CASSPEQGRNEKLFF.

The chain links TRBV5-6 to TRBJ1-5, with D unresolved. Trimming took off 0 bases at V and 7 bases at J, with 11 bases between the two ends. In germline, CDR1 is SGHDT, CDR2 YYEEEE. The CDR3 spans 14 residues. The CDR3 DNA follows: TGTGCCAGCAGCTTGGCGGCGGAACGGCAGCCCCAGCATTTT. Its translation: CASSLAAERQPQHF.

The chain recombines TRBV9 with TRBJ1-4; a weak D match, TRBD1 (6 bases). The ends were cut back, 4 bases at V and 7 bases at J, with 17 bases in the middle. Germline V gene sequence: CDR1 SGDLS, CDR2 YYNGEE. The CDR3 length is 15 residues. The CDR3 loop reads CASSPDIGQSEKLFF. The CDR3 region has the DNA TGTGCCAGCAGCCCAGACATCGGACAGAGTGAAAAACTGTTTTTT.

CDR3 in amino acids: CASSAPWGVDYGYTF. CDR3 sequence (DNA): TGTGCCAGCAGCGCCCCCTGGGGAGTGGACTATGGCTACACCTTC. This chain joins TRBV5-4 and TRBJ1-2; no clear D gene. Germline CDR1 is SGHNT and CDR2 is YYREEE (reference sequence). V lost 4 bases to trimming and J lost 3 bases, with 16 bases between them. This CDR3 is 15 amino acids long.

The gene calls are TRBV15 and TRBJ2-7; a possible D gene is TRBD1 (6 bases). This CDR3 is built from 15 residues. Germline V CDR1 and CDR2: LNHNV, YYDKDF (reference sequence). Trimming took 9 bases from V and 7 from J, leaving 25 bases between them. This chain's CDR3 is CATGQVGTPFREQYF. The CDR3 nucleotides are TGTGCCACAGGGCAGGTCGGGACACCGTTTCGGGAGCAGTACTTC.

The J gene is TRBJ1-1, the V gene TRBV7-3; D uncertain. In germline, CDR1 is SGHTA, CDR2 FQGTGA. V was trimmed by 1 base and J by 5 bases, leaving 8 bases between them. The CDR3 has 13 residues. The CDR3 spells CASSLRPWTEAFF. The CDR3 region has the DNA TGTGCCAGCAGCTTAAGGCCATGGACTGAAGCTTTCTTT.

The chain employs TRBV4-1 and TRBJ1-2, with 7 nucleotides matching TRBD1. The germline V gene has CDR1 MGHRA and CDR2 YSYEKL. The CDR3 spans 15 residues. V lost 3 bases to trimming and J lost 1 base; unmatched junction nucleotides: 5. The CDR3 is CASSQSRQGNYGYTF. As DNA, the CDR3 is TGCGCCAGCAGCCAGAGCCGACAGGGTAACTATGGCTACACCTTC.

The chain couples TRBV7-9 to TRBJ2-3, with D possibly matching TRBD2 (6 bases). Deletions cut 5 bases from V and 2 bases from J, with 14 bases between. Germline lookup yields CDR1 SEHNR and CDR2 FQNEAQ (reference sequence). This CDR3 is built from 15 residues. CDR3 sequence reads: CASSPTGTSTDTQYF. CDR3 in DNA: TGTGCCAGCAGCCCGACTGGGACTTCCACAGATACGCAGTATTTT.

This chain links TRBV6-5 with TRBJ2-3, with D maybe TRBD1 (6 bases). V lost 9 bases to trimming and J lost 0 bases, with 13 bases between them. The CDR3 consists of 14 residues. Germline CDR1 reads MNHEY; CDR2 reads SVGAGI. In DNA form, the CDR3 reads TGTGCCAGTAAACAGGGTCATAGCACAGATACGCAGTATTTT. Encoded protein: CASKQGHSTDTQYF.

This clone has a handful of counts. The genes are TRBV9 and TRBJ1-5; D may be TRBD1 (5 bases). The CDR3 sequence is 14 residues long. V was clipped by 4 bases and J by 4 bases, with 12 bases between them. Germline V gene data show CDR1 as SGDLS and CDR2 as YYNGEE. CDR3 nucleotides: TGTGCCAGCAGCCCGTCCGGGGGGAATCAGCCCCAGCATTTT. Its translation: CASSPSGGNQPQHF.

V is TRBV3-1 (or the pseudogene TRBV3-2) and J is TRBJ2-7; 8 nucleotides line up with TRBD1. There are 16 residues in the CDR3. After removal of 5 bases from V and 1 base from J, the junction contained 10 bases not matched to a gene. Germline CDR1 and CDR2: LGHDT and YNNKEL (reference sequence). CDR3 protein: CASSTWTGQASYEQYF. DNA for the CDR3: TGTGCCAGCAGCACCTGGACAGGGCAAGCATCCTACGAGCAGTACTTC.

V usage is TRBV28 and J usage is TRBJ2-1, with 13 positions matching TRBD2. Trimming took 4 bases from V and 7 from J; bases not matched to a gene: 4. The CDR3 length is 15 residues. Germline-derived CDR1 and CDR2 are MDHEN and SYDVKM. CDR3 region: CASSSGTSGINEQFF. In DNA form, the CDR3 reads TGTGCCAGCAGTTCCGGGACTAGCGGGATAAATGAGCAGTTCTTC.

The gene calls are TRBV2 and TRBJ2-5; D remains ambiguous. The germline V gene encodes CDR1 SNHLY and CDR2 FYNNEI. V lost 8 bases and J 2 bases, leaving 18 bases between the germline ends. The CDR3 extends over 15 amino acids. CDR3 DNA: TGTGCCAGCTCACGGTGGGCAGGCGCGCAAGAGACCCAGTACTTC. It encodes CASSRWAGAQETQYF. Supplemented by reference TRBV2 and TRBJ2-5, the full variable domain reads EPEVTQTPSHQVTQMGQEVILRCVPISNHLYFYWYRQILGQKVEFLVSFYNNEISEKSEIFDDQFSVERPDGSNFTLKIRSTKLEDSAMYFCASSRWAGAQETQYFGPGTRLLVL.

The chain carries TRBV7-8 and TRBJ2-7, with D possibly TRBD2 on 6 matching bases. V lost 7 bases, J lost 0 bases, and 13 bases lay in between. The CDR3 is 14 residues long. The germline V gene encodes CDR1 SGHVS and CDR2 FQNEAQ. The CDR3 sequence: CASISQEGSYEQYF. CDR3 coding DNA: TGTGCCAGCATCTCACAGGAGGGCTCCTACGAGCAGTACTTC.

CDR3 in amino acids: CASSPGTSADEQYF. CDR3 coding DNA: TGTGCCAGCAGCCCGGGGACTAGCGCCGACGAGCAGTACTTC. The rearrangement uses TRBV11-3 and TRBJ2-7; the match to TRBD2 covers 10 bases. The ends lost 5 bases at V and 5 bases at J; junction bases unmatched: 6. This CDR3 is 14 amino acids long. Germline loops: CDR1 SGHNT, CDR2 YENEEA.

DNA of the CDR3: TGTGCCAGCACCCTGACTCCAGACTATGGCTACACCTTC. It codes for CASTLTPDYGYTF. The chain couples TRBV6-4 to TRBJ1-2; D is ambiguous. V was shortened by 7 bases and J by 3 bases, with 12 bases between the two germline ends. CDR3 length: 13 amino acids. From germline, CDR1 is MRHNA and CDR2 SNTAGT.

The rearrangement links TRBV5-1 to TRBJ1-1; D not certain. This CDR3 has 14 amino acids. Trimming removed 0 bases from V and 3 bases from J, with 9 bases in between. The germline V gene has CDR1 SGHRS and CDR2 YFSETQ. The CDR3 spells CASSLEGGYTEAFF. CDR3 nucleotides: TGCGCCAGCAGCTTGGAAGGCGGCTACACTGAAGCTTTCTTT.